This entry lists 19 T cell receptor beta chains sequenced from one sample in a study of T-cell reconstitution after alpha-beta-depleted transplantation in children. Construction of the TCRbeta library involved unique molecular identifiers. TCRdb redid the calling of the PCR reads with MiXCR, one entry per CDR3 protein. The repertoire holds hundreds of thousands of distinct CDR3 sequences, roughly 15% seen once, with about 1.1% in the top ten. The sample here was PBMCs from the stem cell graft donor, taken from the stem cell graft. The receptors derive from a human donor who donated a stem cell graft to a child with acute myeloid leukemia.

J is TRBJ2-1 and V is TRBV24-1, with 10 bases aligning to TRBD2. The germline V gene encodes CDR1 KGHDR and CDR2 SFDVKD. After removal of 1 base from V and 8 bases from J, the junction contained 10 bases not matched to a gene. The CDR3 sequence is 17 residues long. As DNA, the CDR3 is TGTGCCACCAGTGATTTAAAGCGGGGGGGCACTCGGGATGAGCAGTTCTTC. Translation gives CATSDLKRGGTRDEQFF.

The CDR3 sequence: CASSPRAETYGYTF. CDR3 DNA sequence: TGTGCCAGCAGCCCCAGGGCGGAAACCTATGGCTACACCTTC. V is TRBV7-2 and J is TRBJ1-2; D possibly corresponds to TRBD1 (5 bases). V lost 5 bases to trimming and J lost 4 bases, with 14 bases between them. From germline, CDR1 is SGHTA and CDR2 FQGNSA. The CDR3 contains 14 residues.

As regards this clonotype: The conserved final phenylalanine or tryptophan is absent from the CDR3, which likely points to a read error. This rearrangement joins TRBV5-1 to TRBJ2-2; 7 bases match TRBD2. With V trimmed by 7 bases and J by 5 bases, 2 bases remained unmatched. The CDR3 is made up of 12 amino acids. The germline V gene has CDR1 SGHRS and CDR2 YFSETQ. As DNA, the CDR3 is TGCGCCAGCGCGGGAGAAACCGGGGAGCTGTTTATT. It yields the protein CASAGETGELFI.

The chain couples TRBV2 to TRBJ1-1; possibly TRBD1 for D (5 bases). The CDR3 runs to 14 residues. V was trimmed by 3 bases and J by 3 bases, leaving 11 bases between them. Germline V gene data show CDR1 as SNHLY and CDR2 as FYNNEI. The CDR3 loop is CASSESGKDTEAFF. CDR3 sequence (DNA): TGTGCCAGCAGTGAGTCAGGGAAGGACACTGAAGCTTTCTTT.

This clonotype appeared many times. V usage is TRBV29-1 and J usage is TRBJ1-5; 8 nucleotides agree with TRBD1. The CDR3 consists of 13 residues. The germline V gene encodes CDR1 SQVTM and CDR2 ANQGSEA. The ends lost 7 bases at V and 7 bases at J; junction bases unmatched: 9. CDR3: CSAATGEGQPQHF. CDR3 coding DNA: TGCAGCGCCGCGACAGGGGAAGGGCAGCCCCAGCATTTT.

This clonotype appeared many times. The chain carries TRBV20-1 and TRBJ2-2; no firm D call. Germline V lookup: CDR1 DFQATT, CDR2 SNEGSKA (reference sequence). The CDR3 covers 12 residues. The V end was cut by 1 base, the J end by 8 bases, with 8 bases between. The CDR3 sequence: CSARGSAGELFF. The CDR3 coding sequence is TGCAGTGCTAGAGGCAGCGCGGGGGAGCTGTTTTTT.

This clonotype has only a few counts. This chain joins TRBV7-2 and TRBJ1-1; 8 positions match TRBD1. The CDR3 consists of 15 residues. Germline CDR1 reads SGHTA; CDR2 reads FQGNSA. V gave up 3 bases and J gave up 4 bases; unmatched junction bases: 7. The CDR3 is CASSFPRTGSTEAFF. The CDR3 DNA reads as TGTGCCAGCAGCTTCCCACGGACAGGGAGCACTGAAGCTTTCTTT.

As for this clonotype: One end of the junction does not line up with germline, which may come from a read error. The chain carries TRBV2 and TRBJ1-6, with TRBD1 identical over 7 bases. From germline, CDR1 is SNHLY and CDR2 FYNNEI. This CDR3 region has 18 residues. CDR3 sequence: CTSRIGQAFYSYNSPLHF. The CDR3 DNA reads as TGTACCAGCAGGATAGGACAGGCCTTCTACTCCTATAATTCACCCCTCCACTTT.

This clonotype has at least ten counts. This chain links TRBV20-1 with TRBJ2-7; 8 bases are a match to TRBD2. V dropped 6 bases and J dropped 1; count of bases not matched to a gene: 8. The CDR3 is made up of 14 amino acids. Germline lookup yields CDR1 DFQATT and CDR2 SNEGSKA (reference sequence). The CDR3 DNA sequence: TGCAGTGCCCGAGGACTAGCATTGTCCTACGAGCAGTACTTC. This translates into CSARGLALSYEQYF.

This clonotype was seen ten or more times. The rearrangement joins TRBV20-1 to TRBJ2-5; TRBD2 might be the D (6 bases). Per germline, CDR1 DFQATT and CDR2 SNEGSKA (reference sequence). This CDR3 region has 13 residues. V was trimmed by 3 bases and J by 5 bases, leaving 13 bases between them. The CDR3 region is CSARGLPRETQYF. Written as DNA, the CDR3 is TGCAGTGCTAGGGGACTGCCCCGGGAGACCCAGTACTTC.

The chain uses TRBV12-3 or TRBV12-4 and TRBJ2-2; 15 bases align to TRBD2. The J segment lost 4 bases and the V segment lost 8 bases, leaving 11 bases of the junction unmatched. The CDR3 is made up of 18 amino acids. The CDR3 here is CASSIQGLAGGSTGELFF. DNA for the CDR3: TGTGCCAGCTCCATCCAAGGACTAGCGGGGGGGAGCACCGGGGAGCTGTTTTTT.

This clonotype was counted between two and nine times. The chain recombines TRBV25-1 with TRBJ2-7; 8 bases are a match to TRBD2. This CDR3 is built from 15 residues. Unmatched junction bases numbered 8, after V lost 6 bases and J lost 1 base. From germline, CDR1 is MGHDK and CDR2 SYGVNS. The CDR3 DNA sequence: TGTGCCAGCAGAAAAAGCGGGGGCCCTTCCTACGAGCAGTACTTC. Encoded protein: CASRKSGGPSYEQYF.

This clonotype has at least ten counts. V and J are TRBV20-1 and TRBJ1-1; D is perhaps TRBD1 (5 bases). V shed 0 bases and J shed 0 bases, with 11 bases lying between them. The CDR3 is 15 amino acids. Looked up from germline, CDR1 is DFQATT and CDR2 is SNEGSKA (reference sequence). CDR3 nucleotide sequence: TGCAGTGCTAGAGATGTTCAGGGCCTGAACACTGAAGCTTTCTTT. It codes for CSARDVQGLNTEAFF.

This chain joins TRBV3-1 and TRBJ1-4; a weak D match, TRBD1 (5 bases). In germline, CDR1 is LGHDT, CDR2 YNNKEL (reference sequence). CDR3 size: 14 residues. Trimming left V 4 bases short and J 6 bases short, with 12 bases between. In nucleotides, the CDR3 is TGTGCCAGCAGCCGGGGGAGGATCGATGAAAAACTGTTTTTT. Translating gives CASSRGRIDEKLFF.

V and J are TRBV5-6 and TRBJ2-3, with 8 bases fitting TRBD2. CDR3 length: 16 amino acids. Trimming removed 0 bases from V and 5 bases from J; junction bases left unmatched: 8. CDR1 and CDR2 (germline): SGHDT, YYEEEE. CDR3: CASSLAAGAQGDTQYF. As DNA, the CDR3 is TGTGCCAGCAGCTTGGCAGCGGGGGCACAGGGAGATACGCAGTATTTT.

This chain links TRBV5-1 with TRBJ1-1; 10 bases align to TRBD1. CDR3 length: 14 amino acids. Germline values: CDR1 SGHRS, CDR2 YFSETQ. V lost 7 bases to trimming and J lost 3 bases; unmatched junction nucleotides: 6. The DNA of the CDR3 is TGCGCCAGCCTACCGGGACAGGGGTACACTGAAGCTTTCTTT. Protein product: CASLPGQGYTEAFF.

The V and J genes are TRBV7-2 and TRBJ1-1, with 7 positions matching TRBD1. The CDR3 covers 14 residues. Looked up from germline, CDR1 is SGHTA and CDR2 is FQGNSA. Germline trimming cut 4 bases from V and 5 bases from J; bases unmatched to any gene: 7. The CDR3 DNA reads as TGTGCCAGCAGCTCGCCGACAGGGCAAACTGAAGCTTTCTTT. Translated: CASSSPTGQTEAFF.

The chain has TRBV7-9 and TRBJ1-1, with a tentative D call TRBD1 (5 bases). Trimming took 5 bases from V and 2 from J, leaving 12 bases between them. CDR3 length: 14 residues. In germline, CDR1 is SEHNR, CDR2 FQNEAQ (reference sequence). The CDR3 DNA sequence: TGTGCCAGCAGCCTCCGGGACGCTAACACTGAAGCTTTCTTT. This gives the protein CASSLRDANTEAFF. Full variable domain (outside the CDR3, taken from reference TRBV7-9 and TRBJ1-1): DTGVSQNPRHKITKRGQNVTFRCDPISEHNRLYWYRQTLGQGPEFLTYFQNEAQLEKSRLLSDRFSAERPKGSFSTLEIQRTEQGDSAMYLCASSLRDANTEAFFGQGTRLTVV.

Details on this clonotype: A single base separates this from a much larger clone, so it may be a read error. The V gene is TRBV20-1, the J gene TRBJ2-1, with D perhaps being TRBD1 or TRBD2 (5 bases each). Germline CDR1 reads DFQATT; CDR2 reads SNEGSKA (reference sequence). The CDR3 length is 14 residues. The ends were cut back, 6 bases at V and 8 bases at J, with 20 bases in the middle. The CDR3 DNA reads TGCAGTGCAAAGGGAGAGTTGAGGGGATATGAGCAGTTCTTC. Translating gives CSAKGELRGYEQFF.